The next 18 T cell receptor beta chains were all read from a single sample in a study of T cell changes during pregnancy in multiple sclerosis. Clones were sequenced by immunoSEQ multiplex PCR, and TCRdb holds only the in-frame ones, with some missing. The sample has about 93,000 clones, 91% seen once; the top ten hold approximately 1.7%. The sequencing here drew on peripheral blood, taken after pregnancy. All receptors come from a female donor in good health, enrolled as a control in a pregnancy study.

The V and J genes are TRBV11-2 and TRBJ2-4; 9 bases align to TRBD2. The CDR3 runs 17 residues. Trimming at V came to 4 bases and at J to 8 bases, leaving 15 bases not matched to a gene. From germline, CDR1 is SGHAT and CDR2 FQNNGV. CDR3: CASSYRGSGGPWDIQYF. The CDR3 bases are TGTGCCAGCAGCTACCGGGGTAGCGGGGGTCCCTGGGACATTCAGTACTTC.

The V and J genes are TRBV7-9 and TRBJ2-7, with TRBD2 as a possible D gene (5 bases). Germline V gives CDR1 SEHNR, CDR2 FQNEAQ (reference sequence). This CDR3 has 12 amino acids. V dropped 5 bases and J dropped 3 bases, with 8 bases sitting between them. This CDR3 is CASSGGLYEQYF. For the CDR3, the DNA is TGTGCCAGCAGCGGCGGGCTCTACGAGCAGTACTTC.

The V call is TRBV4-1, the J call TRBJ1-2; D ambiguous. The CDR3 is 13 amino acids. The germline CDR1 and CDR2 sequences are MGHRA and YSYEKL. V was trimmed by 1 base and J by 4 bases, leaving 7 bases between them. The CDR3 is CASSQVAVYGYTF. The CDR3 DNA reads TGCGCCAGCAGCCAAGTTGCGGTCTATGGCTACACCTTC.

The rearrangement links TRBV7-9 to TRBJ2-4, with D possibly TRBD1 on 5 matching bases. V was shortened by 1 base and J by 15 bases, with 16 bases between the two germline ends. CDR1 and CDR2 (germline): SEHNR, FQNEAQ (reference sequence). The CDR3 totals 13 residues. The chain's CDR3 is CASSLVLTVQPYF. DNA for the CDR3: TGTGCCAGCAGCTTAGTATTGACAGTTCAACCGTACTTC.

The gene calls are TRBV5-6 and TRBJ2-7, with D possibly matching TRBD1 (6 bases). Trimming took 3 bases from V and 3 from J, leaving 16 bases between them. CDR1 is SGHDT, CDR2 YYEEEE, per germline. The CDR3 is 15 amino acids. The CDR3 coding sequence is TGTGCCAGCAGCTCCCTACAGGGCCCAATCTACGAGCAGTACTTC. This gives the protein CASSSLQGPIYEQYF.

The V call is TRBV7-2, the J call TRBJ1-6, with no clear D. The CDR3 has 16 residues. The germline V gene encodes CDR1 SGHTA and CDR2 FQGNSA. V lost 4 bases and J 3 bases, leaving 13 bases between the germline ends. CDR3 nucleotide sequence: TGTGCCAGCAGCTCCCAGACTCATAACTATAATTCACCCCTCCACTTT. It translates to CASSSQTHNYNSPLHF.

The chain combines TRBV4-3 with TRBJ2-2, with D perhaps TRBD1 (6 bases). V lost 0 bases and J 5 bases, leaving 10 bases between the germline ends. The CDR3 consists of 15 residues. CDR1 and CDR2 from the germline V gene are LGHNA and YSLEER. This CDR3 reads CASSQERGFTGELFF. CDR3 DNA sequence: TGCGCCAGCAGCCAAGAAAGGGGGTTTACCGGGGAGCTGTTTTTT.

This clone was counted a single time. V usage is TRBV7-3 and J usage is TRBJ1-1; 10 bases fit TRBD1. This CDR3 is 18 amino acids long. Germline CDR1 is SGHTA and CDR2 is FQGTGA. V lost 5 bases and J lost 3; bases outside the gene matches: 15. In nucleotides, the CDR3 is TGTGCCAGCAGCCCGCGAGCGACAGGGGGCTGGTGGGACACTGAAGCTTTCTTT. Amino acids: CASSPRATGGWWDTEAFF.

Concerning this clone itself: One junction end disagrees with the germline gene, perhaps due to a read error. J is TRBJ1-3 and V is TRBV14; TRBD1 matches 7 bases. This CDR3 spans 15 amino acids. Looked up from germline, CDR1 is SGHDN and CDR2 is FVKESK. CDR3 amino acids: CASSQAWGRPGQIFF. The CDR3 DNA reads TGTGCCAGCAGCCAAGCTTGGGGCCGACCGGGACAGATTTTTTTT.

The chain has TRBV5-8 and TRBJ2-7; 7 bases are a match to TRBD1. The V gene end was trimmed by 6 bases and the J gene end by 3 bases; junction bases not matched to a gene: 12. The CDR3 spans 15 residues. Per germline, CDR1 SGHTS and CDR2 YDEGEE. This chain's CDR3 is CASTADGQELYEQYF. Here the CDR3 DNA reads TGTGCCAGCACCGCAGATGGACAGGAACTCTACGAGCAGTACTTC.

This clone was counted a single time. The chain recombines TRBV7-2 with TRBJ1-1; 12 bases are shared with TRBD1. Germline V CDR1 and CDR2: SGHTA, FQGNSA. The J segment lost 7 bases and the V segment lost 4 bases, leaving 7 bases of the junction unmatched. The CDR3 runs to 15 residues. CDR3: CASSWGTGGRNEAFF. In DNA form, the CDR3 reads TGTGCCAGCAGCTGGGGGACAGGGGGCCGGAATGAAGCTTTCTTT. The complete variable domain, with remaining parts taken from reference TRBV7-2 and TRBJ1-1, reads GAGVSQSPSNKVTEKGKDVELRCDPISGHTALYWYRQSLGQGLEFLIYFQGNSAPDKSGLPSDRFSAERTGGSVSTLTIQRTQQEDSAVYLCASSWGTGGRNEAFFGQGTRLTVV.

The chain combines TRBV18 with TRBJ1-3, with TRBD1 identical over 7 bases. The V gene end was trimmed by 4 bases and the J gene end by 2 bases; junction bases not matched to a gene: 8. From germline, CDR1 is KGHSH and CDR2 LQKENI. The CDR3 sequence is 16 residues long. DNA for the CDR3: TGTGCCAGCTCACGGGGAAACAGGGGAACTGGAAACACCATATATTTT. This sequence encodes CASSRGNRGTGNTIYF.

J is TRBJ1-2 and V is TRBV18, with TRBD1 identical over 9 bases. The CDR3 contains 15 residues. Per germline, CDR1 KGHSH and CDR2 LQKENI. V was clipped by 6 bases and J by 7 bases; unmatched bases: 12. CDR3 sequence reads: CASSQEKTGGIGYTF. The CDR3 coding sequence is TGTGCCAGCTCGCAAGAGAAGACAGGGGGAATTGGCTACACCTTC.

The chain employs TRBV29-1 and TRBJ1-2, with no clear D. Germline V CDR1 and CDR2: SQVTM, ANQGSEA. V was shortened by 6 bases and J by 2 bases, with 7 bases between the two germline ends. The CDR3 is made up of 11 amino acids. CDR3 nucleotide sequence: TGCAGCGTCTTACTAAACTATGGCTACACCTTC. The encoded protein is CSVLLNYGYTF.

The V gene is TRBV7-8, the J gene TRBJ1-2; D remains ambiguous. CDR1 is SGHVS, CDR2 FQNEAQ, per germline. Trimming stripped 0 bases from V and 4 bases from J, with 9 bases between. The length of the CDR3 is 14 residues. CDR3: CASSLATRGYGYTF. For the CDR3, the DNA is TGTGCCAGCAGCTTAGCGACGCGGGGCTATGGCTACACCTTC.

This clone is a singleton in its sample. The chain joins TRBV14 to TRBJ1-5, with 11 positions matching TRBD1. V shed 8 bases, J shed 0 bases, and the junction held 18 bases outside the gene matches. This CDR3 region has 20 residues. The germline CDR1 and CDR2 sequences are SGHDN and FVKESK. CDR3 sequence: CASSLLRWGQGEYSNQPQHF. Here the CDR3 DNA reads TGTGCCAGCTCCCTGCTCCGATGGGGACAGGGGGAATATAGCAATCAGCCCCAGCATTTT.

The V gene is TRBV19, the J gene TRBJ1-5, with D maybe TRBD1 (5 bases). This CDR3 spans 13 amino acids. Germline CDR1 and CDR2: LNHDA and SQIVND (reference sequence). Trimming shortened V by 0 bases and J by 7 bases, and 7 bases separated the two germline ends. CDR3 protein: CASSIDREQPQHF. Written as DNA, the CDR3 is TGTGCCAGTAGTATAGACAGGGAACAGCCCCAGCATTTT. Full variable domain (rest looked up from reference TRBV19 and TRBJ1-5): DGGITQSPKYLFRKEGQNVTLSCEQNLNHDAMYWYRQDPGQGLRLIYYSQIVNDFQKGDIAEGYSVSREKKESFPLTVTSAQKNPTAFYLCASSIDREQPQHFGDGTRLSIL.

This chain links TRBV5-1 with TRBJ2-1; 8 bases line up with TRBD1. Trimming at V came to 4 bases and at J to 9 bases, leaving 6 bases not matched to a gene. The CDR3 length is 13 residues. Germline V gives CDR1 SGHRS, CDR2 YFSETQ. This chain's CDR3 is CASSKPTGGEQFF. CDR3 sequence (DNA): TGCGCCAGCAGCAAACCCACAGGGGGTGAGCAGTTCTTC.